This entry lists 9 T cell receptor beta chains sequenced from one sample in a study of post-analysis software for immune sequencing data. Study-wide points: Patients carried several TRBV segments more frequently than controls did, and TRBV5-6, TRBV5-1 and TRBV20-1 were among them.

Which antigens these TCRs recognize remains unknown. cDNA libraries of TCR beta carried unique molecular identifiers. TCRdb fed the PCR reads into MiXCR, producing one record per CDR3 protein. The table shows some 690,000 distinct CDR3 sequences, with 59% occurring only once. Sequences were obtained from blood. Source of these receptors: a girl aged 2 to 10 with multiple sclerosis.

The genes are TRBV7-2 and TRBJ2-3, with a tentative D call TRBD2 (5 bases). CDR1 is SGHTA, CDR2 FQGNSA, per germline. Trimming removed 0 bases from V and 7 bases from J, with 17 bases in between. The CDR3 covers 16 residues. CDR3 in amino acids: CASSLAASRRSYTQYF. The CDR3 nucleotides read TGTGCCAGCAGCTTAGCGGCTAGCCGGCGGTCGTATACGCAGTATTTT.

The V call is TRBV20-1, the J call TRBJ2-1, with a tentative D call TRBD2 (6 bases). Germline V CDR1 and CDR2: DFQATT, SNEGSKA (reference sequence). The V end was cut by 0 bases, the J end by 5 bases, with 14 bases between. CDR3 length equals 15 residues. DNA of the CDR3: TGCAGTGCTAGAGATAGGCGGGATTCCCACAATGAGCAGTTCTTC. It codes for CSARDRRDSHNEQFF.

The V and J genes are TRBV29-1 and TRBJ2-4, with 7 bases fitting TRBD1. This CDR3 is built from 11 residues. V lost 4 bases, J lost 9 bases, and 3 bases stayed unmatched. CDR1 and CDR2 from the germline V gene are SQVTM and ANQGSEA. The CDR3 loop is CSVVGGSIQYF. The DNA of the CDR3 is TGCAGCGTTGTAGGGGGCAGCATTCAGTACTTC.

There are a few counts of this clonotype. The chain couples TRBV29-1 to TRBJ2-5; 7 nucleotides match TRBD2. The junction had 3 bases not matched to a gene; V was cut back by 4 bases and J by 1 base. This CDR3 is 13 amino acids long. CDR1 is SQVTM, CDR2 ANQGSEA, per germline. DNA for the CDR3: TGCAGCGTTGTAACTAGCGTCCAAGAGACCCAGTACTTC. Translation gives CSVVTSVQETQYF.

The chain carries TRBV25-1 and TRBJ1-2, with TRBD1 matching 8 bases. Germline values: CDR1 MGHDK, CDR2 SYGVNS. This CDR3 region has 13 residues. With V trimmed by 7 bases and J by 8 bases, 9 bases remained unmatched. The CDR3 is CASTDGTGSGYTF. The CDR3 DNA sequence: TGTGCCAGCACTGACGGGACAGGTTCGGGCTACACCTTC.

CDR3: CASSPEGLYNEQFF. The DNA for the CDR3 is TGTGCCAGCAGCCCGGAAGGTTTATACAATGAGCAGTTCTTC. The chain employs TRBV5-5 and TRBJ2-1; unclear D gene. With 4 bases removed from V and 4 bases from J, the gap between germline ends came to 12 bases. The length of the CDR3 is 14 residues. The germline CDR1 and CDR2 sequences are SGHKS and YYEKEE (reference sequence).

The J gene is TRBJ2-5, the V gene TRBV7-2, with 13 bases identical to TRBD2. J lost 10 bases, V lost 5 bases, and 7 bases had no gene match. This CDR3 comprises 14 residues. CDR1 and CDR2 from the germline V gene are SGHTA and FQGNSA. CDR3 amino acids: CASSRGLAGYDQYF. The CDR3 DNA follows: TGTGCCAGCAGCCGGGGACTAGCGGGGTACGACCAGTACTTC.

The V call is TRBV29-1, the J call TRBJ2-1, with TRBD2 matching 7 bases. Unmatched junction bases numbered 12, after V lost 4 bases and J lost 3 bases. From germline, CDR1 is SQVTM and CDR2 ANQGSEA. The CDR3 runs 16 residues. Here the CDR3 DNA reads TGCAGCGTTGGCCCCCTGACGGGAGGACACTACAATGAGCAGTTCTTC. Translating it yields CSVGPLTGGHYNEQFF.

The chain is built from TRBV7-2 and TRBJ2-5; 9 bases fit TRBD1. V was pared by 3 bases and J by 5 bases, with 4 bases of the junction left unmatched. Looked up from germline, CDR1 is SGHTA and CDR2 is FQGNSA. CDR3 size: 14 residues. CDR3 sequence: CASSFGTGHETQYF. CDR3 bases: TGTGCCAGCAGCTTTGGGACAGGGCACGAGACCCAGTACTTC.